Following are 21 T cell receptor beta chains from one sample sequenced in a study of cytomegalovirus exposure and HLA in healthy donors. This PCR relied on a set of 60 Vbeta primers and 13 Jbeta primers. TCRdb keeps only in-frame clones here, not all; method: immunoSEQ multiplex PCR. The profile covers around 210,000 clones, with around four fifths appearing a single time and about 0.47% taken by the ten largest. Sequencing input: PBMCs. The receptors stem from a boy aged 5-17 years in good health and CMV-seronegative.

The V and J genes are TRBV2 and TRBJ1-2; D unclear. Trimming removed 6 bases from V and 5 bases from J, with 16 bases in between. The germline gives CDR1 SNHLY, CDR2 FYNNEI. There are 14 residues in the CDR3. DNA for the CDR3: TGTGCCAGCAGGATCGAGGAGGGTGTATATGGCTACACCTTC. This encodes CASRIEEGVYGYTF. The complete variable domain, with remaining parts taken from reference TRBV2 and TRBJ1-2, reads EPEVTQTPSHQVTQMGQEVILRCVPISNHLYFYWYRQILGQKVEFLVSFYNNEISEKSEIFDDQFSVERPDGSNFTLKIRSTKLEDSAMYFCASRIEEGVYGYTFGSGTRLTVV.

Note on this clone: One end of the junction varies from germline; a read error may be responsible. The chain joins TRBV7-9 to TRBJ2-2; 9 positions match TRBD2. The length of the CDR3 is 15 residues. CDR1 is SEHNR, CDR2 FQNEAQ, per germline (reference sequence). The CDR3 reads CSSNRLAGMLGELFF. In DNA form, the CDR3 reads TGTTCCAGCAACCGGCTAGCGGGAATGCTCGGGGAGCTGTTTTTT.

The chain combines TRBV5-5 with TRBJ2-7; the D gene is possibly TRBD2 (6 bases). The CDR3 has 11 amino acids. Trimming took off 2 bases at V and 6 bases at J, with 6 bases between the two ends. Germline CDR1 is SGHKS and CDR2 is YYEKEE (reference sequence). The CDR3 DNA is TGTGCCAGCAGCTTCGGGGGCGAGCAGTACTTC. Translated: CASSFGGEQYF.

This rearrangement joins TRBV11-1 to TRBJ1-2; TRBD1 might be the D (5 bases). With 2 bases removed from V and 2 bases from J, the gap between germline ends came to 9 bases. Germline V lookup: CDR1 SGHAT, CDR2 FQDESV (reference sequence). The CDR3 is made up of 14 amino acids. The chain's CDR3 is CASSLSRGNYGYTF. CDR3 bases: TGTGCCAGCAGCTTAAGTCGGGGGAACTATGGCTACACCTTC.

The chain employs TRBV14 and TRBJ1-1, with a tentative D call TRBD1 (5 bases). Trimming shortened V by 0 bases and J by 5 bases, and 10 bases separated the two germline ends. Germline-derived CDR1 and CDR2 are SGHDN and FVKESK. The CDR3 is 14 amino acids. The CDR3 coding sequence is TGTGCCAGCAGCCAAGATTACGGGGGTACTGAAGCTTTCTTT. Translated: CASSQDYGGTEAFF.

The chain joins TRBV9 to TRBJ1-2; the D is unclear. Trimming stripped 0 bases from V and 7 bases from J, with 10 bases between. The CDR3 sequence is 13 residues long. Germline lookup yields CDR1 SGDLS and CDR2 YYNGEE. Here the CDR3 reads CASSVDPGSGYTF. Here the CDR3 DNA reads TGTGCCAGCAGCGTAGACCCAGGTTCTGGCTACACCTTC.

The J gene is TRBJ1-2, the V gene TRBV7-3; TRBD1 might be the D (5 bases). The CDR3 totals 16 residues. V lost 2 bases and J lost 4, with 17 bases in between. Germline CDR1 and CDR2: SGHTA and FQGTGA. CDR3 in DNA: TGTGCCAGCAGCTTAGGTGCGGGGCGATCTAGCTATGGCTACACCTTC. Translation: CASSLGAGRSSYGYTF.

The V and J genes are TRBV15 and TRBJ1-1; possibly TRBD1 for D (5 bases). Trimming took 0 bases from V and 1 from J, leaving 9 bases between them. There are 15 residues in the CDR3. Germline values: CDR1 LNHNV, CDR2 YYDKDF (reference sequence). The chain's CDR3 is CATSREMQGNTEAFF. The CDR3 DNA sequence: TGTGCCACCAGCAGAGAGATGCAGGGGAACACTGAAGCTTTCTTT.

This clone was found once. The chain couples TRBV11-3 to TRBJ1-2; D not resolved. CDR1 and CDR2 from the germline V gene are SGHNT and YENEEA. The CDR3 runs 15 residues. V was clipped by 5 bases and J by 0 bases, with 13 bases between them. The CDR3 here is CASSPYSGSNYGYTF. The DNA for the CDR3 is TGTGCCAGCAGCCCCTACTCGGGGTCTAACTATGGCTACACCTTC.

This clone was observed a single time. The V call is TRBV5-5, the J call TRBJ2-7; D is unclear. Germline V lookup: CDR1 SGHKS, CDR2 YYEKEE (reference sequence). CDR3 length: 11 amino acids. Trimming cost V 6 bases and J 3 bases, with 7 bases left between them. This chain's CDR3 is CASTSGYEQYF. The CDR3 DNA sequence: TGTGCCAGCACCTCAGGCTACGAGCAGTACTTC.

CDR3 sequence: CASSEYFPSVIYEQYF. CDR3 DNA: TGTGCCAGCAGTGAATATTTTCCCTCAGTGATCTACGAGCAGTACTTC. This chain links TRBV25-1 with TRBJ2-7, with D unclear. This CDR3 comprises 16 residues. Per the germline V gene, CDR1 is MGHDK and CDR2 is SYGVNS. Trimming left V 0 bases short and J 3 bases short, with 15 bases between.

The chain links TRBV7-9 to TRBJ2-3; tentatively, D is TRBD2 (7 bases). Germline V lookup: CDR1 SEHNR, CDR2 FQNEAQ (reference sequence). This CDR3 is built from 15 residues. V was shortened by 1 base and J by 7 bases, with 15 bases between the two germline ends. The CDR3 coding sequence is TGTGCCAGCAGCTTAGGCAGGGGAGGGTTGAATACGCAGTATTTT. As protein: CASSLGRGGLNTQYF. Using reference TRBV7-9 and TRBJ2-3 for the parts outside the CDR3, the full variable domain is DTGVSQNPRHKITKRGQNVTFRCDPISEHNRLYWYRQTLGQGPEFLTYFQNEAQLEKSRLLSDRFSAERPKGSFSTLEIQRTEQGDSAMYLCASSLGRGGLNTQYFGPGTRLTVL.

The chain joins TRBV4-1 to TRBJ1-5, with 7 bases identical to TRBD1. Germline CDR1 reads MGHRA; CDR2 reads YSYEKL. This CDR3 contains 17 residues. The V segment lost 0 bases and the J segment 4 bases; nucleotides outside the gene matches: 9. Written as DNA, the CDR3 is TGCGCCAGCAGCCAAGAAGGCAGGGGGATAGGAAATCAGCCCCAGCATTTT. This sequence encodes CASSQEGRGIGNQPQHF.

This rearrangement joins TRBV5-1 to TRBJ1-5, with D unresolved. Germline loops: CDR1 SGHRS, CDR2 YFSETQ. V lost 0 bases and J 0 bases, leaving 16 bases between the germline ends. CDR3 length: 18 residues. CDR3 residues: CASSLVLREVYSNQPQHF. Here the CDR3 DNA reads TGCGCCAGCAGCTTGGTATTGAGGGAAGTCTATAGCAATCAGCCCCAGCATTTT. The full variable domain, completed using reference TRBV5-1 and TRBJ1-5, is KAGVTQTPRYLIKTRGQQVTLSCSPISGHRSVSWYQQTPGQGLQFLFEYFSETQRNKGNFPGRFSGRQFSNSRSEMNVSTLELGDSALYLCASSLVLREVYSNQPQHFGDGTRLSIL.

This clone was counted a few times. CDR3 coding DNA: TGTGCCACCAGCCGCCGACTAGCGGGGGCAGATACGCAGTATTTT. Its protein product is CATSRRLAGADTQYF. The J gene is TRBJ2-3, the V gene TRBV15; 12 bases are shared with TRBD2. This CDR3 is built from 15 residues. J gave up 4 bases and V 5 bases, and 4 bases lay outside the gene matches. CDR1 is LNHNV, CDR2 YYDKDF, per germline (reference sequence).

The chain links TRBV6-5 to TRBJ2-5, with unresolved D. The J call is doubtful: the DNA matches TRBJ2-7 better. CDR1 and CDR2 (germline): MNHEY, SVGAGI. The CDR3 runs to 12 residues. The CDR3 region has the DNA TGTGCCAGCAGTTACAATGCGTACGAGCAGTACTTC. This translates into CASSYNAYEQYF.

CDR3 nucleotides: TGTGCCTGGAGCGAACCTCGGACAGGGGGAAGGACTGAAGCTTTCTTT. Translated, it gives CAWSEPRTGGRTEAFF. The V gene is TRBV30, the J gene TRBJ1-1; 10 bases fit TRBD1. The CDR3 contains 16 residues. Germline V lookup: CDR1 GTSNPN, CDR2 SVGIG (reference sequence). The ends lost 3 bases at V and 5 bases at J; junction bases unmatched: 12.

In this sample, this clone turned up a few times. This chain connects TRBV9 to TRBJ2-7, with 10 bases matching TRBD2. With V trimmed by 0 bases and J by 5 bases, 2 bases remained unmatched. The CDR3 contains 14 residues. Germline V gene data show CDR1 as SGDLS and CDR2 as YYNGEE. CDR3 residues: CASSVGLAGDEQYF. CDR3 sequence (DNA): TGTGCCAGCAGCGTAGGGCTAGCGGGGGACGAGCAGTACTTC.

The chain has TRBV5-4 and TRBJ2-6, with D possibly matching TRBD2 (5 bases). The CDR3 sequence is 15 residues long. V was trimmed by 3 bases and J by 4 bases, leaving 11 bases between them. CDR1 is SGHNT and CDR2 is YYREEE in the germline V gene (reference sequence). CDR3 sequence: CASSYGMRGANVLTF. DNA for the CDR3: TGTGCCAGCAGCTACGGGATGAGAGGGGCCAACGTCCTGACTTTC.

The V call is TRBV19, the J call TRBJ2-5; 7 nucleotides agree with TRBD1. This CDR3 comprises 13 residues. The trim removed 1 base at V and 4 bases at J, leaving 0 bases unmatched. The germline V gene has CDR1 LNHDA and CDR2 SQIVND (reference sequence). The CDR3 nucleotides are TGTGCCAGTAGTATAGGGACAGGAGAGACCCAGTACTTC. Translating gives CASSIGTGETQYF.

This chain connects TRBV2 to TRBJ1-2; 8 nucleotides match TRBD1. Per the germline V gene, CDR1 is SNHLY and CDR2 is FYNNEI. The V segment lost 2 bases and the J segment 2 bases; nucleotides outside the gene matches: 7. This CDR3 is 16 amino acids long. CDR3 in DNA: TGTGCCAGCAGTGAAAAGTTGCAGGGGGCGAACTATGGCTACACCTTC. This codes for CASSEKLQGANYGYTF.